These 10 T cell receptor beta chains were all obtained from the same sample, sequenced in a study of OX40 agonist ivuxolimab in advanced cancers. Data came from immunoSEQ multiplex PCR; TCRdb stores just in-frame clones and leaves some out. This sample has around 140,000 clones; approximately 90% occur once, and the top ten carry 0.95% to 1.4%. The sample consisted of CD4+ or CD8+ T cells sorted from blood, taken in a trial of the OX40 agonist ivuxolimab. These receptors all come from an adult with an advanced solid tumor such as melanoma, head and neck, liver or kidney cancer.

This chain uses TRBV11-3 with TRBJ2-2; TRBD2 matches 9 bases. Germline V gives CDR1 SGHNT, CDR2 YENEEA. This CDR3 comprises 18 residues. The J segment lost 0 bases and the V segment lost 5 bases, leaving 10 bases of the junction unmatched. CDR3 sequence (DNA): TGTGCCAGCAGCCTAACCTGGTTAGCGGGGGCGAACACCGGGGAGCTGTTTTTT. It translates to CASSLTWLAGANTGELFF.

In this sample, this clone turned up once. The chain couples TRBV7-9 to TRBJ2-1; D not certain. Germline CDR1 is SEHNR and CDR2 is FQNEAQ (reference sequence). This CDR3 comprises 12 residues. With 2 bases removed from V and 5 bases from J, the gap between germline ends came to 4 bases. The CDR3 DNA follows: TGTGCCAGCAGCTTAACCCACAATGAGCAGTTCTTC. It codes for CASSLTHNEQFF.

The genes are TRBV6-5 and TRBJ1-2; 9 bases match TRBD1. With 4 bases clipped from V and 3 bases from J, the junction kept 3 bases outside the gene matches. The CDR3 loop spans 14 amino acids. Germline CDR1 is MNHEY and CDR2 is SVGAGI. CDR3 region: CASSSRTGDYGYTF. The CDR3 coding sequence is TGTGCCAGCAGTTCACGGACAGGGGACTATGGCTACACCTTC.

V usage is TRBV5-1 and J usage is TRBJ1-2; tentatively, D is TRBD1 (6 bases). The germline CDR1 and CDR2 sequences are SGHRS and YFSETQ. This CDR3 has 14 residues. The V gene lost 0 bases and the J gene lost 2 bases, with 8 bases spanning the gap. This CDR3 reads CASSLEQGNYGYTF. In nucleotides, the CDR3 is TGCGCCAGCAGCTTGGAACAGGGAAACTATGGCTACACCTTC.

The chain has TRBV19 and TRBJ2-3, with 9 bases fitting TRBD2. The V and J ends lost 4 bases and 5 bases, in that order; junction bases with no gene match: 10. In germline, CDR1 is LNHDA, CDR2 SQIVND (reference sequence). The CDR3 is 16 amino acids. DNA of the CDR3: TGTGCCAGTAGTACCCGTAGCGGGAGCTTAGTAGATACGCAGTATTTT. The encoded protein is CASSTRSGSLVDTQYF.

Only one count was recorded for this clone. The chain links TRBV6-1 to TRBJ2-7; D call uncertain. CDR1 and CDR2 (germline): MNHNS, SASEGT. CDR3 length: 13 residues. V shed 7 bases and J shed 3 bases, with 13 bases lying between them. The CDR3 region has the DNA TGTGCCAGCAAGACCGGACCCGGCTACGAGCAGTACTTC. It is translated as CASKTGPGYEQYF.

The chain combines TRBV27 with TRBJ2-5; 8 bases match TRBD1. The CDR3 loop spans 13 amino acids. Trimming removed 8 bases from V and 4 bases from J; junction bases left unmatched: 6. The germline gives CDR1 MNHEY, CDR2 SMNVEV (reference sequence). Written as DNA, the CDR3 is TGTGCCAGCGGACCAGGGGGCCGAGAGACCCAGTACTTC. It specifies CASGPGGRETQYF.

This chain joins TRBV19 and TRBJ2-1; no clear D. The ends were cut back, 2 bases at V and 0 bases at J, with 8 bases in the middle. The germline CDR1 and CDR2 sequences are LNHDA and SQIVND (reference sequence). The CDR3 runs to 15 residues. The CDR3 loop is CASSISTSSYNEQFF. CDR3 bases: TGTGCCAGTAGTATAAGTACCAGCTCCTACAATGAGCAGTTCTTC.

The rearrangement joins TRBV4-2 to TRBJ1-5, with TRBD1 matching 7 bases. Trimming took 4 bases from V and 0 from J; bases not matched to a gene: 9. The CDR3 is made up of 17 amino acids. From germline, CDR1 is LGHNA and CDR2 YNFKEQ. The CDR3 DNA is TGTGCCAGCAGCCCACAGGGGAAGGAGTATAGCAATCAGCCCCAGCATTTT. Its translation is CASSPQGKEYSNQPQHF.

Written as DNA, the CDR3 is TGTGCCAGCAGTTTATTAAGGGGCAGGGGGAATGAAAAACTGTTTTTT. This encodes CASSLLRGRGNEKLFF. This chain links TRBV28 with TRBJ1-4, with 7 bases that match TRBD1. CDR3 size: 16 residues. V dropped 1 base and J dropped 5; count of bases not matched to a gene: 7. Germline V gene data show CDR1 as MDHEN and CDR2 as SYDVKM.